The 8 T cell receptor beta chains given below trace back to one sample, sequenced in a study of T cells after yellow fever vaccination. TCRdb re-analysed the 5' RACE reads in MiXCR, keeping a single row per CDR3 protein. Among roughly 140,000 distinct CDR3 sequences listed, 7.7% were seen once. This material consisted of CD4+ T cells sorted from PBMCs, taken 5 days after the yellow fever booster vaccination. The receptor set was obtained from a man aged 30-40 years who received the YFV17D yellow fever vaccine.

This clonotype was seen repeatedly, ten times or more. This chain uses TRBV12-3 or TRBV12-4 with TRBJ2-1; D is possibly TRBD2 (5 bases). This CDR3 spans 12 amino acids. Trimming took off 6 bases at V and 7 bases at J, with 10 bases between the two ends. The chain's CDR3 is CASRTSGNEQFF. The CDR3 DNA is TGTGCCAGCAGAACAAGCGGAAATGAGCAGTTCTTC.

V and J are TRBV5-4 and TRBJ2-1; 7 nucleotides align to TRBD2. The CDR3 length is 14 residues. Germline V gene sequence: CDR1 SGHNT, CDR2 YYREEE (reference sequence). With 3 bases clipped from V and 5 bases from J, the junction kept 5 bases outside the gene matches. The CDR3 loop reads CASSSSGENNEQFF. CDR3 bases: TGTGCCAGCAGCTCGAGCGGGGAAAACAATGAGCAGTTCTTC.

With regard to this clonotype: This may be a read error, as it is one base from a much larger clone. CDR3 sequence reads: CSARVRSTKSYNEQFF. The CDR3 nucleotides read TGCAGTGCTAGAGTTCGGAGCACTAAATCCTACAATGAGCAGTTCTTC. The chain combines TRBV20-1 with TRBJ2-1; no reliable D call. Per germline, CDR1 DFQATT and CDR2 SNEGSKA (reference sequence). This CDR3 comprises 16 residues. Trimming removed 1 base from V and 1 base from J, with 14 bases in between.

This clonotype was detected ten times or more. This chain links TRBV6-2 or TRBV6-3 with TRBJ1-1; no firm D call. Germline V gives CDR1 MNHEY, CDR2 SVGEGT. The V end was cut by 6 bases, the J end by 4 bases, with 9 bases between. The CDR3 spans 12 residues. The CDR3 loop reads CASRLMGTEAFF. In DNA form, the CDR3 reads TGTGCCAGCAGGCTAATGGGCACTGAAGCTTTCTTT.

There are many counts of this clonotype. The genes are TRBV7-2 and TRBJ2-7; TRBD2 matches 9 bases. There are 14 residues in the CDR3. CDR1 SGHTA and CDR2 FQGNSA come from the germline V gene. Unmatched junction bases numbered 4, after V lost 5 bases and J lost 2 bases. The CDR3 protein is CASSTSGPPYEQYF. DNA of the CDR3: TGTGCCAGCAGCACTAGCGGGCCCCCCTACGAGCAGTACTTC.

There are many counts of this clonotype. The V call is TRBV10-3, the J call TRBJ2-1, with D perhaps assigned TRBD1 or TRBD2 (5 bases each). In germline, CDR1 is ENHRY, CDR2 SYGVKD. V lost 6 bases, J lost 0 bases, and 15 bases lay in between. The CDR3 has 16 residues. Written as DNA, the CDR3 is TGTGCCATCAGGGGGACCGTAGCGAGCTCCTACAATGAGCAGTTCTTC. It specifies CAIRGTVASSYNEQFF.

The chain recombines TRBV6-5 with TRBJ2-7; a possible D gene is TRBD2 (7 bases). This CDR3 contains 16 residues. V dropped 0 bases and J dropped 4 bases, with 16 bases sitting between them. Germline V gene lookup returns CDR1 MNHEY and CDR2 SVGAGI. For the CDR3, the DNA is TGTGCCAGCAGTTACTCCATGGGGAGGGGGTGGTACGAGCAGTACTTC. As protein: CASSYSMGRGWYEQYF.

In its sample, this clonotype was seen many times. The J gene is TRBJ2-1, the V gene TRBV25-1; D remains unclear. The CDR3 runs to 12 residues. Trimming cost V 6 bases and J 14 bases, with 17 bases left between them. Germline V gives CDR1 MGHDK, CDR2 SYGVNS. Here the CDR3 DNA reads TGTGCCAGCAGCCCGTCCTGGAACGAGAAGTTCTTC. Amino acids: CASSPSWNEKFF.